What follows are 7 T cell receptor beta chains derived from one specimen sequenced in a study of PD-1 blockade in classical Hodgkin lymphoma. Clones were read by immunoSEQ multiplex PCR, and TCRdb kept only the in-frame ones, dropping some. The sample has about 5,000 clones, 86% seen once. The time point was: newly diagnosed, previously untreated cHL patient sample. CD8+ T cells were isolated from thawed PBMCs by magnetic negative selection. Sequenced sample: CD8+ T cells from blood. Source of these receptors: a human donor with classical Hodgkin lymphoma.

V and J are TRBV6-5 and TRBJ1-5; the D is unclear. Germline V gives CDR1 MNHEY, CDR2 SVGAGI. Trimming stripped 5 bases from V and 4 bases from J, with 9 bases between. This CDR3 region has 13 residues. The CDR3 loop is CASSAGSNQPQHF. The CDR3 DNA sequence: TGTGCCAGCAGTGCCGGCTCGAATCAGCCCCAGCATTTT.

The chain uses TRBV5-1 and TRBJ2-2; no firm D call. The CDR3 is 14 residues long. The V gene lost 4 bases and the J gene lost 0 bases, with 7 bases spanning the gap. Germline CDR1 and CDR2: SGHRS and YFSETQ. The CDR3: CASSPDPNTGELFF. The CDR3 DNA is TGCGCCAGCAGCCCGGACCCGAACACCGGGGAGCTGTTTTTT.

V usage is TRBV5-1 and J usage is TRBJ2-7; 11 nucleotides agree with TRBD1. This CDR3 has 14 amino acids. The germline gives CDR1 SGHRS, CDR2 YFSETQ. Trimming cost V 4 bases and J 3 bases; bases outside gene matches: 3. The CDR3 loop reads CASSKGTGGYEQYF. In DNA form, the CDR3 reads TGCGCCAGCAGCAAAGGGACAGGGGGCTACGAGCAGTACTTC.

This sequence joins TRBV6-6 and TRBJ2-5; possibly TRBD1 for D (6 bases). Germline loops: CDR1 MNHNY, CDR2 SVGAGI (reference sequence). The CDR3 runs 14 residues. The V and J ends lost 4 bases and 1 base respectively, with 10 bases between them. CDR3 nucleotides: TGTGCCAGCAGTTCGACAGGTTTCCAAGAGACCCAGTACTTC. Amino acids: CASSSTGFQETQYF.

This clone was seen just once. The chain is built from TRBV4-1 and TRBJ1-2; no reliable D call. CDR1 and CDR2 from the germline V gene are MGHRA and YSYEKL. Trimming pared 3 bases from V and 6 bases from J, leaving 8 bases between. This CDR3 region has 12 residues. Here the CDR3 DNA reads TGCGCCAGCAGCCAGCACACCGATGGCTACACCTTC. This sequence encodes CASSQHTDGYTF.

The rearrangement joins TRBV6-4 to TRBJ2-1; D is perhaps TRBD2 (6 bases). V was pared by 7 bases and J by 7 bases, with 17 bases between. Germline V gene lookup returns CDR1 MRHNA and CDR2 SNTAGT. The CDR3 is made up of 14 amino acids. The CDR3 is CASTTGGPENEQFF. The CDR3 bases are TGTGCCAGCACTACCGGAGGGCCTGAGAATGAGCAGTTCTTC.

The chain combines TRBV25-1 with TRBJ2-3; 9 bases line up with TRBD1. The V gene's germline CDR1 is MGHDK and CDR2 SYGVNS. J gave up 1 base and V 8 bases, and 7 bases lay outside the gene matches. The CDR3 is 15 amino acids. In DNA, the CDR3 is TGTGCCAGCCTCGCCCGGGACAGGGGCACAGATACGCAGTATTTT. Its protein product is CASLARDRGTDTQYF.